Presented here are 5 T cell receptor beta chains from one specimen sequenced in a study of cytomegalovirus exposure and HLA in healthy donors (dated by TCRdb to 2016 to 2017). The receptor library was made with the immunoSEQ multiplex PCR assay. Entries here come from immuneACCESS through TCRdb and include only in-frame sequences with V and J called. Some clones fail to appear in such tables; in the studies checked, an unresolved V gene covers under half of the shortfall, and the cause of the remainder is unknown. In this sample the table shows around 71,000 clones, roughly 94% of which occur a single time. About 1.5% of the sample comes from the top ten. The specimen sequenced was PBMCs. The receptors shown here come from a man aged 18-30 years in good health and CMV-seropositive.

The chain links TRBV19 to TRBJ1-5, with TRBD1 identical over 8 bases. The germline V gene has CDR1 LNHDA and CDR2 SQIVND (reference sequence). The CDR3 runs 12 residues. The V segment lost 11 bases and the J segment 7 bases; nucleotides outside the gene matches: 7. The CDR3 is CAGRTGSQPQHF. The CDR3 DNA is TGTGCCGGACGGACAGGGTCCCAGCCCCAGCATTTT.

The rearrangement uses TRBV18 and TRBJ2-7; perhaps TRBD1 as D (5 bases). CDR3 length: 12 residues. Trimming took off 2 bases at V and 9 bases at J, with 11 bases between the two ends. CDR1 KGHSH and CDR2 LQKENI come from the germline V gene. Here the CDR3 reads CASSPGQGSQYF. For the CDR3, the DNA is TGTGCCAGCTCACCAGGTCAGGGATCGCAGTACTTC.

This clone was observed once. CDR3 in DNA: TGTGCCAGCGGCGGTTCCACCGGGGAGCTGTTTTTT. Residues: CASGGSTGELFF. The chain links TRBV7-9 to TRBJ2-2; D not resolved. The CDR3 is 12 amino acids. From germline, CDR1 is SEHNR and CDR2 FQNEAQ (reference sequence). Trimming pared 8 bases from V and 4 bases from J, leaving 8 bases between.

V gene TRBV6-1 combines with J gene TRBJ2-7; no clear D. V was shortened by 8 bases and J by 5 bases, with 13 bases between the two germline ends. The CDR3 runs 12 residues. CDR1 and CDR2 from the germline V gene are MNHNS and SASEGT. In DNA form, the CDR3 reads TGTGCCAGCGTTGAAGGAGTGGACGAGCAGTACTTC. Protein sequence: CASVEGVDEQYF.

The chain is built from TRBV6-1 and TRBJ1-5; D not certain. Germline V gives CDR1 MNHNS, CDR2 SASEGT. The CDR3 runs to 11 residues. Trimming shortened V by 2 bases and J by 7 bases, and 3 bases separated the two germline ends. The CDR3 coding sequence is TGTGCCAGCAGTGAAATACAGCCCCAGCATTTT. Its translation is CASSEIQPQHF.